The next 9 T cell receptor beta chains were all read from a single sample in a study of blood T cells in healthy people across ages. A second PCR, run for roughly 6 to 11 cycles, used a sample-barcoded 5' primer plus a J-beta primer mix. TCRdb passed the 5' RACE reads through MiXCR, listing each CDR3 protein once. This table has about 650,000 distinct CDR3 sequences, roughly 32% appearing once. Sequencing used blood. These receptors were taken from a woman aged 80 or over in good health.

This chain links TRBV29-1 with TRBJ1-2; D is uncertain. The germline V gene has CDR1 SQVTM and CDR2 ANQGSEA. V was trimmed by 5 bases and J by 8 bases, leaving 9 bases between them. The CDR3 runs to 10 residues. This CDR3 reads CSVLTGGYTF. CDR3 DNA: TGCAGCGTTCTCACTGGGGGCTACACCTTC.

With respect to this clonotype: A read error may account for a junction end that differs from germline. The rearrangement joins TRBV7-8 to TRBJ2-6; 12 bases agree with TRBD2. Germline V gene lookup returns CDR1 SGHVS and CDR2 FQNEAQ. The length of the CDR3 is 18 residues. The CDR3 reads CASSSGLAGWSGANALTF. DNA for the CDR3: TGTGCCAGCAGCTCCGGACTAGCGGGATGGTCTGGGGCCAACGCCCTGACTTTC.

This clonotype has only a few counts. The CDR3, as DNA: TGCAGTGCATCTAGCGGGGGGGCCAGAGATACGCAGTATTTT. Translating gives CSASSGGARDTQYF. The rearrangement joins TRBV20-1 to TRBJ2-3; 12 positions agree with TRBD2. The CDR3 totals 14 residues. Trimming removed 6 bases from V and 5 bases from J; junction bases left unmatched: 6. Germline V CDR1 and CDR2: DFQATT, SNEGSKA (reference sequence).

This clonotype was seen only a few times. This CDR3 reads CASSRLGTSGYEQYF. The CDR3, as DNA: TGTGCCAGCTCCCGGTTAGGCACTAGCGGTTACGAGCAGTACTTC. The gene calls are TRBV6-1 and TRBJ2-7; 8 positions agree with TRBD2. V lost 8 bases to trimming and J lost 4 bases; unmatched junction nucleotides: 13. CDR1 and CDR2 from the germline V gene are MNHNS and SASEGT. This CDR3 contains 15 residues.

This clonotype was seen a handful of times. Being one base from a much bigger clone, this may be a read error. This chain uses TRBV30 with TRBJ2-7, with 7 bases lining up with TRBD1. Per germline, CDR1 GTSNPN and CDR2 SVGIG (reference sequence). The CDR3 has 13 residues. The CDR3 nucleotides are TGTGTCTGGTCCAGGGACAGATACAATGAGCAGTACTTC. Translation gives CVWSRDRYNEQYF.

This clonotype was recorded many times. The V and J genes are TRBV4-2 and TRBJ2-3; 9 bases fit TRBD2. The CDR3 covers 19 residues. Germline CDR1 and CDR2: LGHNA and YNFKEQ. V lost 1 base and J lost 0; bases outside the gene matches: 11. DNA of the CDR3: TGTGCCAGCAGCCAAGGTCCTAGCGGGGACCTCCTGAGCACAGATACGCAGTATTTT. This codes for CASSQGPSGDLLSTDTQYF.

This clonotype was seen at least ten times. The rearrangement links TRBV6-5 to TRBJ1-2; no clear D. CDR1 and CDR2 (germline): MNHEY, SVGAGI. The V gene lost 5 bases and the J gene lost 3 bases, with 16 bases spanning the gap. This CDR3 has 15 residues. The CDR3 bases are TGTGCCAGCAGTCCTCAGAGTGGAGGGTACTATGGCTACACCTTC. Its translation is CASSPQSGGYYGYTF.

This clonotype was counted many times. The chain carries TRBV29-1 and TRBJ2-3, with 9 bases fitting TRBD2. Germline loops: CDR1 SQVTM, CDR2 ANQGSEA. There are 14 residues in the CDR3. Losses at the gene ends were 4 bases for V and 7 bases for J; bases not matched to a gene: 9. The CDR3 is CSVGQRGALNTQYF. The CDR3 DNA reads TGCAGCGTTGGGCAGCGGGGGGCCCTAAATACGCAGTATTTT.

The rearrangement joins TRBV11-2 to TRBJ2-3, with 10 bases that match TRBD2. Trimming at V came to 1 base and at J to 0 bases, leaving 10 bases not matched to a gene. CDR3 size: 19 residues. Germline CDR1 SGHAT, CDR2 FQNNGV. This CDR3 reads CASSLGLWTSGTSTDTQYF. The CDR3 coding sequence is TGTGCCAGCAGCTTAGGTTTATGGACTAGCGGAACTAGCACAGATACGCAGTATTTT.